The 13 T cell receptor beta chains in this list originate from one sample, sequenced in a study of response to subunit inactivated influenza vaccine. TCRdb re-derived calls from the RT-PCR reads in MiXCR, one entry per CDR3 protein. The table records approximately 230,000 distinct CDR3 sequences, 9% to 15% of them present only once. The material sequenced was non-naive T cells sorted from PBMCs, taken around 15 days before vaccination. The receptors shown here come from a man aged 50-60 years who received an inactivated influenza vaccine.

This chain links TRBV7-9 with TRBJ2-3; 10 bases agree with TRBD2. With 3 bases clipped from V and 1 base from J, the junction kept 4 bases outside the gene matches. There are 16 residues in the CDR3. Germline V gene lookup returns CDR1 SEHNR and CDR2 FQNEAQ (reference sequence). CDR3 residues: CASSFYGTSGTDTQYF. DNA for the CDR3: TGTGCCAGCAGCTTCTACGGGACTAGCGGCACAGATACGCAGTATTTT.

This chain uses TRBV11-2 with TRBJ2-7; TRBD2 matches 11 bases. CDR1 and CDR2 (germline): SGHAT, FQNNGV. V trimming: 5 bases; J trimming: 4 bases; junction bases outside the gene matches: 4. The CDR3 sequence is 14 residues long. This chain's CDR3 is CASSPGLAVYEQYF. The CDR3 DNA follows: TGTGCCAGCAGCCCGGGACTAGCGGTGTACGAGCAGTACTTC.

This chain links TRBV10-3 with TRBJ1-6; 7 positions agree with TRBD1. Germline V gene sequence: CDR1 ENHRY, CDR2 SYGVKD. The CDR3 sequence is 15 residues long. With V trimmed by 10 bases and J by 5 bases, 11 bases remained unmatched. The CDR3 nucleotides are TGTGCCACCAGAGGGGGCGGGTGCAATAATTCACCCCTCCACTTT. As protein: CATRGGGCNNSPLHF.

This clonotype has at least ten counts. The genes are TRBV10-3 and TRBJ2-1; 10 bases line up with TRBD2. J gave up 6 bases and V 2 bases, and 7 bases lay outside the gene matches. Germline values: CDR1 ENHRY, CDR2 SYGVKD. This CDR3 is 16 amino acids long. This CDR3 reads CAISERLAGVGNEQFF. In DNA form, the CDR3 reads TGTGCCATCAGTGAGCGGCTAGCGGGAGTCGGCAATGAGCAGTTCTTC.

This clonotype was found many times. The chain couples TRBV19 to TRBJ2-1, with TRBD1 matching over 9 bases. The CDR3 runs to 14 residues. V lost 6 bases, J lost 6 bases, and 6 bases stayed unmatched. The germline V gene encodes CDR1 LNHDA and CDR2 SQIVND (reference sequence). In DNA, the CDR3 is TGTGCCAGTAGCGAGGGACAGGGATTCAATGAGCAGTTCTTC. Encoded protein: CASSEGQGFNEQFF. Full variable domain (outside the CDR3, taken from reference TRBV19 and TRBJ2-1): DGGITQSPKYLFRKEGQNVTLSCEQNLNHDAMYWYRQDPGQGLRLIYYSQIVNDFQKGDIAEGYSVSREKKESFPLTVTSAQKNPTAFYLCASSEGQGFNEQFFGPGTRLTVL.

V usage is TRBV30 and J usage is TRBJ1-5; TRBD1 might be the D (6 bases). CDR3 length: 15 amino acids. Trimming cost V 3 bases and J 7 bases, with 19 bases left between them. Germline V gene sequence: CDR1 GTSNPN, CDR2 SVGIG (reference sequence). The CDR3 DNA reads as TGTGCCTGGAGCCTCAGAGGGGGGGCACGGCAGCCCCAGCATTTT. Translated, it gives CAWSLRGGARQPQHF.

This clonotype was counted ten times or more. The V gene is TRBV5-5, the J gene TRBJ1-6, with D tentatively TRBD1 (5 bases). CDR3 size: 18 residues. The germline V gene has CDR1 SGHKS and CDR2 YYEKEE (reference sequence). Trimming took off 0 bases at V and 8 bases at J, with 21 bases between the two ends. In DNA, the CDR3 is TGTGCCAGCAGCTTGGGGCAGGGAGGCTCGCCTGTGGATTCACCCCTCCACTTT. The encoded protein is CASSLGQGGSPVDSPLHF.

This clonotype occurred many times. CDR3 sequence reads: CASSLAGAPYNEQFF. The CDR3 coding sequence is TGTGCCAGCAGCTTAGCCGGGGCTCCCTACAATGAGCAGTTCTTC. The V call is TRBV7-8, the J call TRBJ2-1, with D perhaps assigned TRBD1 or TRBD2 (5 bases each). Per germline, CDR1 SGHVS and CDR2 FQNEAQ. Trimming cost V 0 bases and J 2 bases, with 8 bases left between them. The CDR3 is 15 residues long.

This clonotype was counted ten times or more. CDR3 coding DNA: TGTGCCAGCAGTCCCCGGGTGCAGAGGCTTTTCTTT. It encodes CASSPRVQRLFF. The V call is TRBV12-3 or TRBV12-4, the J call TRBJ1-1; D is undetermined. With 5 bases removed from V and 13 bases from J, the gap between germline ends came to 17 bases. The CDR3 has 12 amino acids.

V is TRBV12-3 or TRBV12-4 and J is TRBJ1-4, with TRBD1 as a possible D gene (6 bases). The CDR3 is 14 residues long. Trimming left V 6 bases short and J 8 bases short, with 16 bases between. The CDR3 loop is CASSLQGKSEKLFF. The CDR3 nucleotides are TGTGCCAGCAGCCTACAGGGCAAATCCGAAAAACTGTTTTTT.

This rearrangement joins TRBV28 to TRBJ2-5; 8 bases agree with TRBD2. CDR1 and CDR2 (germline): MDHEN, SYDVKM. V was pared by 3 bases and J by 4 bases, with 4 bases of the junction left unmatched. CDR3 size: 14 residues. The CDR3 is CASSLPSGGETQYF. In DNA, the CDR3 is TGTGCCAGCAGTTTGCCCAGCGGGGGAGAGACCCAGTACTTC.

J is TRBJ2-3 and V is TRBV7-2; TRBD1 might be the D (5 bases). Germline CDR1 and CDR2: SGHTA and FQGNSA. This CDR3 comprises 18 residues. The ends were cut back, 0 bases at V and 1 base at J, with 17 bases in the middle. The CDR3 spells CASSLAFAGLGRTDTQYF. In DNA form, the CDR3 reads TGTGCCAGCAGCTTAGCATTTGCAGGGCTGGGGCGCACAGATACGCAGTATTTT.

This clonotype was observed many times. This rearrangement joins TRBV28 to TRBJ2-1, with 7 bases fitting TRBD1. Germline trimming cut 1 base from V and 3 bases from J; bases unmatched to any gene: 3. This CDR3 is 15 amino acids long. Per the germline V gene, CDR1 is MDHEN and CDR2 is SYDVKM. The CDR3 DNA is TGTGCCAGCAGTTTATTCCGGGACAGCTACAATGAGCAGTTCTTC. This gives the protein CASSLFRDSYNEQFF.